This T cell receptor (beta chain) originates from a study of glioma-infiltrating T cells after dendritic cell vaccination. In the study overall: Patients received autologous tumor lysate-pulsed dendritic cell vaccination between about 2003 and 2013.

The V end lost 2 bases, the J end lost 7 bases, and 9 bases lay between the germline ends. CDR3 size: 13 residues. Germline CDR1 reads SGHRS; CDR2 reads YFSETQ. Primers: 60 V beta forward and 13 J beta reverse. Sequencing was performed with immunoSEQ multiplex PCR; in TCRdb, only in-frame clones are kept and a portion is missing. The repertoire consists of roughly 70,000 clones, with roughly 87% occurring once and the leading ten covering around 1.9%. Here the sequenced sample was blood, taken before dendritic cell vaccination. The chain joins TRBV5-1 to TRBJ2-2, with a possible D match to TRBD2 (6 bases). The source is a human donor with glioblastoma. CDR3 loop: CASSFRGNGELFF. CDR3 DNA sequence: TGCGCCAGCAGCTTTCGGGGGAACGGGGAGCTGTTTTTT. Drawing the rest from reference TRBV5-1 and TRBJ2-2, the complete variable domain is KAGVTQTPRYLIKTRGQQVTLSCSPISGHRSVSWYQQTPGQGLQFLFEYFSETQRNKGNFPGRFSGRQFSNSRSEMNVSTLELGDSALYLCASSFRGNGELFFGEGSRLTVL.